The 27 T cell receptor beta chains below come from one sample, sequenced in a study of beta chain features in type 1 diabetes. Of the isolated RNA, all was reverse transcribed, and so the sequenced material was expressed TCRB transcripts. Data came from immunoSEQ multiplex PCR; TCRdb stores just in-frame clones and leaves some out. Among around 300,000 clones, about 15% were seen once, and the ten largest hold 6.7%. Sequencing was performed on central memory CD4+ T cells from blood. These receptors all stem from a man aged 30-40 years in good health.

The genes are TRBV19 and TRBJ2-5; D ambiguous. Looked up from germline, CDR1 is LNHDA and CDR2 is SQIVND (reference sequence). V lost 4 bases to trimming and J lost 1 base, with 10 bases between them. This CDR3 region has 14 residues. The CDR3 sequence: CASSRTDSQETQYF. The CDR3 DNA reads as TGTGCCAGTAGTAGAACTGACTCCCAAGAGACCCAGTACTTC.

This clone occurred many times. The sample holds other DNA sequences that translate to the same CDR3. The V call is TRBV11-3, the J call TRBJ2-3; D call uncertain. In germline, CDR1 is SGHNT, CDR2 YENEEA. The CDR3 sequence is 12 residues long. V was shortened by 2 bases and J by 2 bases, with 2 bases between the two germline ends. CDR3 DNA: TGTGCCAGCAGCTTACACACAGATACGCAGTATTTT. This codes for CASSLHTDTQYF.

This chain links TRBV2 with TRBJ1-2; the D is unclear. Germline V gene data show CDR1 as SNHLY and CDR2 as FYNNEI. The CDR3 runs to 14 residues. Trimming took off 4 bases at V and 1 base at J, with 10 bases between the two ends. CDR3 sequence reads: CASSVGRNNYGYTF. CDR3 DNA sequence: TGTGCCAGCAGTGTAGGACGGAATAACTATGGCTACACCTTC.

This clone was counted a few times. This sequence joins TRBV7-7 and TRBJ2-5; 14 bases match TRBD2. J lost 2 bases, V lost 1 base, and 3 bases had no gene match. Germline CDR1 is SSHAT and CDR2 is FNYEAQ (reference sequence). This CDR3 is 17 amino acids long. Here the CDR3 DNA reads TGTGCCAGCAGCTTAGGGAGACTAGCGGGGGGGCAAGAGACCCAGTACTTC. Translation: CASSLGRLAGGQETQYF.

The CDR3 bases are TGCGCCAGCAGCTTGGCAGGGGACTATGGCTACACCTTC. Protein: CASSLAGDYGYTF. The rearrangement joins TRBV5-1 to TRBJ1-2; possibly TRBD1 for D (6 bases). Germline V gene data show CDR1 as SGHRS and CDR2 as YFSETQ. V lost 0 bases, J lost 3 bases, and 6 bases lay in between. The CDR3 covers 13 residues.

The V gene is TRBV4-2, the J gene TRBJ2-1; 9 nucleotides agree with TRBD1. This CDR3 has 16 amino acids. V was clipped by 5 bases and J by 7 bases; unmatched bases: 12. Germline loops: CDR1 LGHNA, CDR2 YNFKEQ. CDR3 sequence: CASSLGPGQGKNEQFF. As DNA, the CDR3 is TGTGCCAGCAGCTTGGGGCCGGGACAGGGAAAAAATGAGCAGTTCTTC.

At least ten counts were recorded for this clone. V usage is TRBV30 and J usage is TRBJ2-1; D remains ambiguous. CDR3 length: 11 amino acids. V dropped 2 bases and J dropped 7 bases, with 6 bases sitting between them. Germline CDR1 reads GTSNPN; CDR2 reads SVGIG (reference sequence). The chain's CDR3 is CAWSRANEQFF. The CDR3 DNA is TGTGCCTGGAGTCGGGCGAATGAGCAGTTCTTC.

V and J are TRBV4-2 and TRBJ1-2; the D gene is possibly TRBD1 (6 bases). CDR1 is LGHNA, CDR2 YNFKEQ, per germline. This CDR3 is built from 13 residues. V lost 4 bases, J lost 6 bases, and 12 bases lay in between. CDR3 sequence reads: CASSPGRDNGYTF. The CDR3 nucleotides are TGTGCCAGCAGCCCGGGCAGGGACAATGGCTACACCTTC.

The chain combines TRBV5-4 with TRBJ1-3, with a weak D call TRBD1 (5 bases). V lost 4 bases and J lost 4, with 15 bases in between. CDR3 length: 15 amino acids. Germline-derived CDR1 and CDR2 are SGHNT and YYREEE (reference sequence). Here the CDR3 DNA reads TGTGCCAGCAGCCGGGACCCCCGAGAAGGAAACACCATATATTTT. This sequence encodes CASSRDPREGNTIYF.

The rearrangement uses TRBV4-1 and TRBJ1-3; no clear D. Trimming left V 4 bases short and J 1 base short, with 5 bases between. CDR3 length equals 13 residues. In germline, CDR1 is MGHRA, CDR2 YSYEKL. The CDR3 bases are TGCGCCAGCAGCCCGGTTTCTGGAAACACCATATATTTT. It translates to CASSPVSGNTIYF.

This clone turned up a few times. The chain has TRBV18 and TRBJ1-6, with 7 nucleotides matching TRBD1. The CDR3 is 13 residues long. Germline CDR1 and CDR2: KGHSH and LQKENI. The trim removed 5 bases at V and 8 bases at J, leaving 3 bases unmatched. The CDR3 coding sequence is TGTGCCAGCTCAAGTCAGGGGGATTCACCCCTCCACTTT. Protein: CASSSQGDSPLHF. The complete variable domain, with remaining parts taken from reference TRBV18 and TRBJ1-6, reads NAGVMQNPRHLVRRRGQEARLRCSPMKGHSHVYWYRQLPEEGLKFMVYLQKENIIDESGMPKERFSAEFPKEGPSILRIQQVVRGDSAAYFCASSSQGDSPLHFGNGTRLTVT.

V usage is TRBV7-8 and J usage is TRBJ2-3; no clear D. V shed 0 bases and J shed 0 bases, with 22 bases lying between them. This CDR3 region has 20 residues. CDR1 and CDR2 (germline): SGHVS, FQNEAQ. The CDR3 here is CASSLARMVVSRASTDTQYF. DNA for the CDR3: TGTGCCAGCAGCTTAGCCAGGATGGTTGTTAGTCGGGCTAGCACAGATACGCAGTATTTT.

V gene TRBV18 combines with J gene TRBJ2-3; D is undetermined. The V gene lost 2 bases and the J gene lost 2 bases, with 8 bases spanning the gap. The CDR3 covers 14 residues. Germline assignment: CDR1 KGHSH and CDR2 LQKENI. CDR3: CASSPVAVTDTQYF. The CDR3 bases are TGTGCCAGCTCACCAGTGGCGGTCACAGATACGCAGTATTTT.

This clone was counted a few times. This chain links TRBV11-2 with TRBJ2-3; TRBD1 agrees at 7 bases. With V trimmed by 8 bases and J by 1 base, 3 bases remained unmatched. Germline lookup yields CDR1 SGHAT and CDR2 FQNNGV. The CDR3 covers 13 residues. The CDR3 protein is CASRDSRTDTQYF. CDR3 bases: TGTGCCAGCCGGGACAGTCGCACAGATACGCAGTATTTT.

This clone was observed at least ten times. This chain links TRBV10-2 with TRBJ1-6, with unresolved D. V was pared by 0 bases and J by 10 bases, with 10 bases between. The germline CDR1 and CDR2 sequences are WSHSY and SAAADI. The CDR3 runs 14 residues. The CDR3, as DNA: TGCGCCAGCAGTGAGTCCGGACGGGCATCACCCCTCCACTTT. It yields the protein CASSESGRASPLHF.

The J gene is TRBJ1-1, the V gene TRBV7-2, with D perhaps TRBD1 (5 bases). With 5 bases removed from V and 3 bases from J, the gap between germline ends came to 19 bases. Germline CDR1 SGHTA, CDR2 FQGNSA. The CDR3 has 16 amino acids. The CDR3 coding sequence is TGTGCCAGCAGCCATTTTCGGGGCAGCAGAGACACTGAAGCTTTCTTT. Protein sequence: CASSHFRGSRDTEAFF.

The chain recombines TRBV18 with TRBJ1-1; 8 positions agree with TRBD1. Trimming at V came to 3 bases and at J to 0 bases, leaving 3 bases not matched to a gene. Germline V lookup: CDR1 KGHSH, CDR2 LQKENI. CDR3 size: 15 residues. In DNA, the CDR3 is TGTGCCAGCTCACCCGCGACAGGGGTGAACACTGAAGCTTTCTTT. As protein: CASSPATGVNTEAFF. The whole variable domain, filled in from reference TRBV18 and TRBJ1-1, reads NAGVMQNPRHLVRRRGQEARLRCSPMKGHSHVYWYRQLPEEGLKFMVYLQKENIIDESGMPKERFSAEFPKEGPSILRIQQVVRGDSAAYFCASSPATGVNTEAFFGQGTRLTVV.

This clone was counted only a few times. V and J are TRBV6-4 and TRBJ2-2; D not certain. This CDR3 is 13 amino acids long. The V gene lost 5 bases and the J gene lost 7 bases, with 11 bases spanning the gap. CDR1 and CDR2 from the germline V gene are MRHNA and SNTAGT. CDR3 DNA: TGTGCCAGCAGTCTCCGGACGGGCGGGGAGCTGTTTTTT. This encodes CASSLRTGGELFF.

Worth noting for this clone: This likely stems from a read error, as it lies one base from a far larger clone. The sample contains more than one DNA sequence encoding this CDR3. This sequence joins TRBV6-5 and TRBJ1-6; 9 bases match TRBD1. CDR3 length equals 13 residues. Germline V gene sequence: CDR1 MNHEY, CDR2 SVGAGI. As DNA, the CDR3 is TGTGCCATCAGTGACAGGGGGAATTCACCCCTCCACTTT. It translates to CAISDRGNSPLHF.

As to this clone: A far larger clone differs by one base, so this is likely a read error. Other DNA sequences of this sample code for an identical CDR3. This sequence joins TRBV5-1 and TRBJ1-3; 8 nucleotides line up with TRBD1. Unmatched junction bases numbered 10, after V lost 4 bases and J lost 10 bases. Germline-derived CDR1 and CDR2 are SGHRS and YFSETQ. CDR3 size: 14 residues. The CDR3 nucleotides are TGCGCCAGCAGCCGAGGACAGGGTGGATTGACCATATATTTT. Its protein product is CASSRGQGGLTIYF. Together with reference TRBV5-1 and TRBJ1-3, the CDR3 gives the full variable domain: KAGVTQTPRYLIKTRGQQVTLSCSPISGHRSVSWYQQTPGQGLQFLFEYFSETQRNKGNFPGRFSGRQFSNSRSEMNVSTLELGDSALYLCASSRGQGGLTIYFGEGSWLTVV.

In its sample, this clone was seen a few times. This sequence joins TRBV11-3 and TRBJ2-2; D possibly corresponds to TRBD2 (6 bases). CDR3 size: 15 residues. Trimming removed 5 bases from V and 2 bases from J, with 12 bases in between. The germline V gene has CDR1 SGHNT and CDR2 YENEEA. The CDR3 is CASSPAAGNTGELFF. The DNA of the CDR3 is TGTGCCAGCAGCCCCGCCGCGGGAAACACCGGGGAGCTGTTTTTT.

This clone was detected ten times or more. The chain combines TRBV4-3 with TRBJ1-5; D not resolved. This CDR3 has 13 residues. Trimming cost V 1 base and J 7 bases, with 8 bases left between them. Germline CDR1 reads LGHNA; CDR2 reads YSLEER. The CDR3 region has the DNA TGCGCCAGCAGCCAAGCTCGAGGACAGCCCCAGCATTTT. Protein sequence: CASSQARGQPQHF.

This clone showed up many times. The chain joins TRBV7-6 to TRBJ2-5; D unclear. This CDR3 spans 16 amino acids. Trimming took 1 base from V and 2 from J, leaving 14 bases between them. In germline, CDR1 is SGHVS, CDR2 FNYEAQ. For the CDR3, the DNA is TGTGCCAGCAGCTTAGGTAACGGCCTACAACAAGAGACCCAGTACTTC. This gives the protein CASSLGNGLQQETQYF.

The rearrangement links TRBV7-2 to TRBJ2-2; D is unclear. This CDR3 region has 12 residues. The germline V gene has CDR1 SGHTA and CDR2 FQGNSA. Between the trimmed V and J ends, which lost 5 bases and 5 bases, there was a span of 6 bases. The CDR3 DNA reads TGTGCCAGCAGCGGATGGACCGGGGAGCTGTTTTTT. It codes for CASSGWTGELFF.

The CDR3 DNA is TGTGCCAGCAGTGAACCGGGACAGGGGTGGGAGCAGTACTTC. Translation: CASSEPGQGWEQYF. The chain carries TRBV6-1 and TRBJ2-7; TRBD1 aligns across 10 bases. V gave up 2 bases and J gave up 7 bases; unmatched junction bases: 5. The CDR3 loop spans 14 amino acids. Germline-derived CDR1 and CDR2 are MNHNS and SASEGT.

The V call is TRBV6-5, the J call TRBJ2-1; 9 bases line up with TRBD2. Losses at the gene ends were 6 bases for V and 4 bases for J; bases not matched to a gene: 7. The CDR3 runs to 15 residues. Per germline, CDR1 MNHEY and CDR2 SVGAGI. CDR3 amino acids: CASRQTSGEYNEQFF. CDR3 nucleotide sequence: TGTGCCAGCAGGCAGACTAGCGGAGAGTACAATGAGCAGTTCTTC.

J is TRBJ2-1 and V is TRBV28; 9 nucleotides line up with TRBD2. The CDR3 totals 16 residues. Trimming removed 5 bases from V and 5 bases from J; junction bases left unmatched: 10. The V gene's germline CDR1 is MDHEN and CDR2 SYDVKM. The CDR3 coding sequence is TGTGCCAGCAGTCTCCCACCGGGACTAGCAGACAATGAGCAGTTCTTC. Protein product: CASSLPPGLADNEQFF.